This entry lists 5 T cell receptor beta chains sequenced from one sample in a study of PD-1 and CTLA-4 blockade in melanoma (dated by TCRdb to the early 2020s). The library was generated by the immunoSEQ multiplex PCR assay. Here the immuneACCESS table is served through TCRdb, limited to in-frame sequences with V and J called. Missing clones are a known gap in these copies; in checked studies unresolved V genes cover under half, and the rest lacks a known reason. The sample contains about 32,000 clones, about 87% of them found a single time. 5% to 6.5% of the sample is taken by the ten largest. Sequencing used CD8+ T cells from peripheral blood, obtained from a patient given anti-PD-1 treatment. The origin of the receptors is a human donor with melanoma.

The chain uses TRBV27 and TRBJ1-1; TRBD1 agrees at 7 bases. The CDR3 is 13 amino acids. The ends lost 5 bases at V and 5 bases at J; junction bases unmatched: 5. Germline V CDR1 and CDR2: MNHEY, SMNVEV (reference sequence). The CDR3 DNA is TGTGCCAGCAGTACGACAGGGCTTACTGAAGCTTTCTTT. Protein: CASSTTGLTEAFF.

CDR3 region: CASSPTGYGYTF. CDR3 coding DNA: TGTGCCAGCAGTCCGACAGGGTATGGCTACACCTTC. The rearrangement joins TRBV2 to TRBJ1-2; 7 nucleotides line up with TRBD1. V was clipped by 5 bases and J by 5 bases; unmatched bases: 2. The CDR3 is 12 amino acids. Germline CDR1 SNHLY, CDR2 FYNNEI. The full variable domain, with the rest looked up from reference TRBV2 and TRBJ1-2, is EPEVTQTPSHQVTQMGQEVILRCVPISNHLYFYWYRQILGQKVEFLVSFYNNEISEKSEIFDDQFSVERPDGSNFTLKIRSTKLEDSAMYFCASSPTGYGYTFGSGTRLTVV.

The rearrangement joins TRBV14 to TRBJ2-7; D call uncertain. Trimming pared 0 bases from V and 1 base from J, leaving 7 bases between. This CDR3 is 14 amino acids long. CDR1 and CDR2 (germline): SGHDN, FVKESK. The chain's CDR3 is CASSQEYLSYEQYF. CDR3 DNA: TGTGCCAGCAGCCAAGAGTACCTTTCCTACGAGCAGTACTTC. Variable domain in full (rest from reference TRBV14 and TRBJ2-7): EAGVTQFPSHSVIEKGQTVTLRCDPISGHDNLYWYRRVMGKEIKFLLHFVKESKQDESGMPNNRFLAERTGGTYSTLKVQPAELEDSGVYFCASSQEYLSYEQYFGPGTRLTVT.

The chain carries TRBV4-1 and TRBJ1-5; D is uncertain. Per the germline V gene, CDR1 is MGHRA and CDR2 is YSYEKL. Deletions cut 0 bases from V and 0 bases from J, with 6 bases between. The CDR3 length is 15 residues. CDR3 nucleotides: TGCGCCAGCAGCCAAGATGGCGGTAGCAATCAGCCCCAGCATTTT. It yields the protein CASSQDGGSNQPQHF.

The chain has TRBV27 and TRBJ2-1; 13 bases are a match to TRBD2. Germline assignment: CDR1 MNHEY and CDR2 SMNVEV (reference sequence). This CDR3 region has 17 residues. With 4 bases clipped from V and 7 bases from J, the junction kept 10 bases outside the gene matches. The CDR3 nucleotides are TGTGCCAGCAGTTCAACGACTAGCGGGGGGCTTATGAATGAGCAGTTCTTC. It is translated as CASSSTTSGGLMNEQFF.